Listed here is a single TCR beta chain. Its antigen is undetermined. With template switching, a universal primer site was added, and the cDNA carried unique molecular identifiers. TCRdb reanalysed the 5' RACE reads using MiXCR and keeps one entry per CDR3 protein. Here the sample spans hundreds of thousands of distinct CDR3 sequences, roughly 7.5% being singletons. V trimming: 5 bases; J trimming: 5 bases; junction bases outside the gene matches: 10. Germline lookup yields CDR1 SGHTA and CDR2 FQGTGA. CDR3 length: 16 residues. This entry is derived from a study of identical twins. Whole-study findings and limits: Model-predicted out-of-frame TCR alpha sharing fell below observed values in monozygotic twins. Carriage of fewer insertions was seen in abundant cord blood beta clonotypes, whereas memory repertoires showed none.

Separately, the same data were catalogued under a study of yellow fever vaccine responses in identical twins.

The clonotype comes from a woman in her late teens or twenties in good health. Sequencing was carried out using memory (CD45RO+) T cells sorted from blood. The chain combines TRBV7-3 with TRBJ2-2; TRBD1 agrees at 8 bases. The CDR3 DNA is TGTGCCAGCAGCCCCGCAGGGACAGGCGTTACCGGGGAGCTGTTTTTT. It encodes CASSPAGTGVTGELFF.